This T cell receptor beta chain was profiled in a study of blood T cell repertoires in COVID-19. Looking at the study overall: The origin of the acute and convalescent COVID-19 samples was the United States, Italy and Spain. Sample material is recorded as cDNA or gDNA derived from T cells, B-cell-depleted T cells, or PBMCs.

Study processing details: Amplification from reference gene primers served as the basis for estimated nucleated cell counts. The repertoire was sequenced with immunoSEQ multiplex PCR; TCRdb's copy has only in-frame clones and lacks some. Clone size and V and J calls were adopted from that table, with D and trimming inferred from the DNA. The sample yields hundreds of thousands of clones, just under 85% seen once. The specimen was peripheral blood. The sequence was collected from a woman in her forties or fifties with active or convalescent COVID-19.

In DNA, the CDR3 is TGTGCCAGCAAAAACAGGGGCGGGAATCAGCCCCAGCATTTT. This encodes CASKNRGGNQPQHF. The chain is built from TRBV28 and TRBJ1-5; 7 nucleotides line up with TRBD1. J gave up 4 bases and V 7 bases, and 7 bases lay outside the gene matches. CDR1 MDHEN and CDR2 SYDVKM come from the germline V gene. This CDR3 is built from 14 residues.